This is a list of T cell receptor beta chains from one sample in a study of T cell responses to AZD1222 COVID-19 vaccine. The assay was immunoSEQ multiplex PCR, and TCRdb's table has in-frame clones only and misses some. The data hold 150,000 to 200,000 clones, with roughly 91% observed a single time. This material consisted of peripheral blood, taken on day 0 of AZD1222 vaccination. These receptor sequences come from an adult in good health. Each CDR3 is given without its conserved first and last residue. Fields, in order: V gene, J gene, CDR3 protein.

v_call: TRBV19
j_call: TRBJ1-1
cdr3_aa: ASSRQGRGRTEAF

v_call: TRBV5-6
j_call: TRBJ2-7
cdr3_aa: ASSSRDTSVLEQY

v_call: TRBV7-2
j_call: TRBJ1-2
cdr3_aa: ASSLTGAVANYGYT

v_call: TRBV3-1/TRBV3-2
j_call: TRBJ2-1
cdr3_aa: ASSHLGLAGGVREQF

v_call: TRBV20-1
j_call: TRBJ1-1
cdr3_aa: SASWGRRNTEAF

v_call: TRBV2
j_call: TRBJ1-1
cdr3_aa: ASRVTGVYTEAF

v_call: TRBV7-2
j_call: TRBJ1-1
cdr3_aa: ASSQQGNTEAF

v_call: TRBV9
j_call: TRBJ2-1
cdr3_aa: ASSVGGTSNNEQF

v_call: TRBV3-1/TRBV3-2
j_call: TRBJ2-1
cdr3_aa: ASSHPATALGEQF

v_call: TRBV2
j_call: TRBJ2-1
cdr3_aa: ASSVWTYNEQF

v_call: TRBV6-5
j_call: TRBJ2-1
cdr3_aa: ASSYSTGRNNEQF

v_call: TRBV9
j_call: TRBJ2-3
cdr3_aa: ASSVGRPDTQY

v_call: TRBV19
j_call: TRBJ2-1
cdr3_aa: ASSVKNEQF

v_call: TRBV28
j_call: TRBJ1-3
cdr3_aa: ASRDADSGNTIY

v_call: TRBV5-1
j_call: TRBJ1-2
cdr3_aa: ASSLARQLEGYT

v_call: TRBV2
j_call: TRBJ1-2
cdr3_aa: ASSEDFNYGYT

v_call: TRBV19
j_call: TRBJ2-6
cdr3_aa: ASSVHRGQAGANVLT

v_call: TRBV11-2
j_call: TRBJ1-5
cdr3_aa: ASSLGQGYQPQH

v_call: TRBV28
j_call: TRBJ2-3
cdr3_aa: ASSFPTGFSSTDTQY

v_call: TRBV6-6
j_call: TRBJ1-2
cdr3_aa: ASIEYRDGYT

v_call: TRBV6-2/TRBV6-3
j_call: TRBJ1-4
cdr3_aa: ASSYSGTGNEKLF

v_call: TRBV2
j_call: TRBJ2-7
cdr3_aa: ASSEPVQRESYEQY

v_call: TRBV7-9
j_call: TRBJ2-5
cdr3_aa: ASSSGRFLGEGQTQY

v_call: TRBV2
j_call: TRBJ2-7
cdr3_aa: ASIPDMGKGEQY

v_call: TRBV7-9
j_call: TRBJ1-5
cdr3_aa: ASSLGTGDQPQH

v_call: TRBV3-1/TRBV3-2
j_call: TRBJ1-3
cdr3_aa: ASSQGSGNTIY

v_call: TRBV9
j_call: TRBJ2-1
cdr3_aa: ASSGEGGWGPNNEQF